Included here is one TCR beta chain sequence, with context. The antigen is not known. This sample stems from a study of cytomegalovirus exposure and HLA in healthy donors. General observations from the study: Later analysis suggested links between common viral pathogens and several top significant clusters.

In the PCR, 60 Vbeta and 13 Jbeta primers were used. Sequencing used immunoSEQ multiplex PCR; TCRdb keeps in-frame clones, though not all of them. This sample has 160,000 or so clones, with approximately 81% found just once. The clonotype was recovered from a young man in good health and CMV-seronegative. Sequenced material: PBMCs.

The CDR3 DNA reads TGTGCCAGCAGCCGGGACAGAGAGCAGTACTTC. This gives the protein CASSRDREQYF. The chain is built from TRBV9 and TRBJ2-5, with 7 positions matching TRBD1. The CDR3 sequence is 11 residues long. J gave up 11 bases and V 4 bases, and 5 bases lay outside the gene matches. Germline V gene sequence: CDR1 SGDLS, CDR2 YYNGEE.